These 27 T cell receptor beta chains were all obtained from the same sample, sequenced in a study of cytomegalovirus exposure and HLA in healthy donors. Primers included in the PCR were 60 Vbeta and 13 Jbeta primers. The protocol was immunoSEQ multiplex PCR, while the TCRdb copy is restricted to in-frame clones and leaves out a portion. The sample comprises about 160,000 clones, roughly 80% of which are singletons, and roughly 3.7% rests with the top ten. Sequencing used PBMCs. These receptors came from a man aged 25 to 40 in good health and CMV-seropositive.

This CDR3 is CASSPRDRDTQYF. The CDR3 bases are TGTGCCAGCAGCCCCCGGGACAGAGATACGCAGTATTTT. This chain links TRBV9 with TRBJ2-3, with 7 bases fitting TRBD1. This CDR3 has 13 residues. V trimming: 4 bases; J trimming: 5 bases; junction bases outside the gene matches: 4. From germline, CDR1 is SGDLS and CDR2 YYNGEE.

The chain joins TRBV5-4 to TRBJ2-4; a weak D match, TRBD1 (8 bases). Trimming removed 5 bases from V and 5 bases from J, with 20 bases in between. The CDR3 totals 16 residues. CDR1 SGHNT and CDR2 YYREEE come from the germline V gene (reference sequence). CDR3 nucleotide sequence: TGTGCCAGCAGTACGAACAGGGGGGGTAGCGAAAACATTCAGTACTTC. Its protein product is CASSTNRGGSENIQYF.

The chain couples TRBV4-1 to TRBJ2-5; D is perhaps TRBD2 (7 bases). Germline CDR1 reads MGHRA; CDR2 reads YSYEKL. The CDR3 extends over 15 amino acids. The V end lost 0 bases, the J end lost 5 bases, and 13 bases lay between the germline ends. The CDR3 sequence is CASSQEGGRWETQYF. The DNA of the CDR3 is TGCGCCAGCAGCCAAGAGGGGGGGCGCTGGGAGACCCAGTACTTC.

This chain links TRBV10-3 with TRBJ2-3; 10 bases match TRBD2. J lost 5 bases, V lost 2 bases, and 7 bases had no gene match. The CDR3 contains 16 residues. CDR1 is ENHRY and CDR2 is SYGVKD in the germline V gene. Written as DNA, the CDR3 is TGTGCCATCAGTGAGGGACTAGCGGCTTGGCTAGATACGCAGTATTTT. It yields the protein CAISEGLAAWLDTQYF.

The chain uses TRBV7-6 and TRBJ2-7, with unresolved D. This CDR3 is built from 13 residues. Germline V lookup: CDR1 SGHVS, CDR2 FNYEAQ. V dropped 5 bases and J dropped 0 bases, with 8 bases sitting between them. Written as DNA, the CDR3 is TGTGCCAGCAGCAATCGACTCTCCTACGAGCAGTACTTC. Amino acids: CASSNRLSYEQYF. Combining the CDR3 with reference TRBV7-6 and TRBJ2-7 gives the whole variable domain GAGVSQSPRYKVTKRGQDVALRCDPISGHVSLYWYRQALGQGPEFLTYFNYEAQQDKSGLPNDRFSAERPEGSISTLTIQRTEQRDSAMYRCASSNRLSYEQYFGPGTRLTVT.

CDR3 DNA: TGTGCCAGCAGCCAACAGGGGAGCACAGATACGCAGTATTTT. It is translated as CASSQQGSTDTQYF. The chain has TRBV5-4 and TRBJ2-3; 7 bases agree with TRBD1. The CDR3 is 14 residues long. Losses at the gene ends were 4 bases for V and 0 bases for J; bases not matched to a gene: 2. CDR1 is SGHNT and CDR2 is YYREEE in the germline V gene (reference sequence).

The sample holds one count of this clone. This chain connects TRBV7-3 to TRBJ2-7; TRBD1 matches 8 bases. Germline CDR1 SGHTA, CDR2 FQGTGA. The length of the CDR3 is 13 residues. Trimming at V came to 3 bases and at J to 4 bases, leaving 2 bases not matched to a gene. The CDR3 protein is CASSFDRGYEQYF. The CDR3 DNA sequence: TGTGCCAGCAGCTTTGACAGGGGTTACGAGCAGTACTTC.

The rearrangement links TRBV6-5 to TRBJ1-6, with D hard to call. CDR1 is MNHEY and CDR2 is SVGAGI in the germline V gene. Trimming removed 0 bases from V and 6 bases from J, with 12 bases in between. This CDR3 spans 16 amino acids. The CDR3 here is CASSYSIQRPNSPLHF. CDR3 nucleotides: TGTGCCAGCAGTTACTCGATACAACGTCCTAATTCACCCCTCCACTTT.

The chain has TRBV9 and TRBJ2-2; weak D call: TRBD2 (6 bases). V lost 5 bases, J lost 6 bases, and 11 bases lay in between. This CDR3 has 13 amino acids. Germline V gives CDR1 SGDLS, CDR2 YYNGEE. The CDR3 reads CASRGGVAGELFF. The CDR3 nucleotides read TGTGCCAGCAGGGGCGGGGTCGCCGGGGAGCTGTTTTTT.

The V and J genes are TRBV25-1 and TRBJ1-1; no firm D call. V was clipped by 2 bases and J by 0 bases, with 16 bases between them. Germline lookup yields CDR1 MGHDK and CDR2 SYGVNS. CDR3 length: 17 amino acids. The CDR3 sequence is CASSENAGRPMNTEAFF. The DNA for the CDR3 is TGTGCCAGCAGTGAAAACGCAGGCCGCCCAATGAACACTGAAGCTTTCTTT.

The rearrangement uses TRBV28 and TRBJ2-7; 7 bases map to TRBD1. V was clipped by 7 bases and J by 6 bases; unmatched bases: 15. This CDR3 is 15 amino acids long. CDR1 MDHEN and CDR2 SYDVKM come from the germline V gene. The CDR3 DNA sequence: TGTGCCAGCAACCCGAGTCCAGGGGGACGGATCGAGCAGTACTTC. As protein: CASNPSPGGRIEQYF.

This clone is a singleton in its sample. V is TRBV9 and J is TRBJ2-1, with a tentative D call TRBD2 (6 bases). The V and J ends lost 0 bases and 1 base respectively, with 11 bases between them. Germline CDR1 SGDLS, CDR2 YYNGEE. This CDR3 is built from 16 residues. This chain's CDR3 is CASSVGGGSSYNEQFF. The CDR3 DNA reads TGTGCCAGCAGCGTAGGTGGGGGGTCGTCCTACAATGAGCAGTTCTTC.

The chain links TRBV4-1 to TRBJ1-2, with D perhaps TRBD1 (6 bases). With 1 base removed from V and 7 bases from J, the gap between germline ends came to 22 bases. CDR3 length equals 17 residues. Germline CDR1 and CDR2: MGHRA and YSYEKL. In nucleotides, the CDR3 is TGCGCCAGCAGCCAAGTTCAAGGGGACACCCTCATTAGTGGCTACACCTTC. Its translation is CASSQVQGDTLISGYTF.

The V and J genes are TRBV6-5 and TRBJ2-2, with D uncertain. V was shortened by 3 bases and J by 4 bases, with 9 bases between the two germline ends. Per the germline V gene, CDR1 is MNHEY and CDR2 is SVGAGI. CDR3 length: 14 amino acids. CDR3 protein: CASSYISVTGELFF. The CDR3 coding sequence is TGTGCCAGCAGTTATATTTCAGTCACCGGGGAGCTGTTTTTT.

The chain recombines TRBV28 with TRBJ2-4; TRBD1 matches 8 bases. The V segment lost 5 bases and the J segment 0 bases; nucleotides outside the gene matches: 3. CDR1 is MDHEN and CDR2 is SYDVKM in the germline V gene. There are 15 residues in the CDR3. The CDR3 here is CASSLQGVAKNIQYF. DNA for the CDR3: TGTGCCAGCAGTCTACAGGGGGTAGCCAAAAACATTCAGTACTTC.

The J gene is TRBJ2-1, the V gene TRBV11-2; 8 bases agree with TRBD1. Germline V CDR1 and CDR2: SGHAT, FQNNGV. Trimming removed 3 bases from V and 3 bases from J; junction bases left unmatched: 4. CDR3 size: 15 residues. CDR3 nucleotides: TGTGCCAGCAGCTTTCAAGGACAGGGCTACAATGAGCAGTTCTTC. Amino acid sequence: CASSFQGQGYNEQFF.

This clone was observed a handful of times. V gene TRBV27 combines with J gene TRBJ1-6; TRBD1 is a possible D gene (6 bases). With 10 bases removed from V and 0 bases from J, the gap between germline ends came to 28 bases. The CDR3 covers 20 residues. Per the germline V gene, CDR1 is MNHEY and CDR2 is SMNVEV (reference sequence). Written as DNA, the CDR3 is TGTGCCAAGCAGATGGTGGGACATCAGCAGACCAGCTCCTATAATTCACCCCTCCACTTT. Translation: CAKQMVGHQQTSSYNSPLHF.

The rearrangement uses TRBV9 and TRBJ2-3; tentatively, D is TRBD1 (5 bases). Germline CDR1 SGDLS, CDR2 YYNGEE. The CDR3 totals 15 residues. Trimming pared 0 bases from V and 2 bases from J, leaving 10 bases between. CDR3 nucleotides: TGTGCCAGCAGCGTAGGGCAGGGAACCACAGATACGCAGTATTTT. Translating it yields CASSVGQGTTDTQYF.

The J gene is TRBJ2-7, the V gene TRBV7-9; D possibly corresponds to TRBD1 (5 bases). The length of the CDR3 is 13 residues. V gave up 3 bases and J gave up 3 bases, with 9 bases separating them. The germline V gene encodes CDR1 SEHNR and CDR2 FQNEAQ (reference sequence). Here the CDR3 DNA reads TGTGCCAGCAGCTTCCAGGACATCTACGAGCAGTACTTC. It yields the protein CASSFQDIYEQYF.

The CDR3 loop reads CAISEFVGRNYGYTF. CDR3 coding DNA: TGTGCCATCAGTGAGTTCGTGGGCCGTAACTATGGCTACACCTTC. This chain joins TRBV10-3 and TRBJ1-2; D not resolved. This CDR3 has 15 residues. V lost 1 base and J lost 1, with 10 bases in between. From germline, CDR1 is ENHRY and CDR2 SYGVKD.

V and J are TRBV9 and TRBJ2-3; D might be TRBD2 (6 bases). Trimming shortened V by 3 bases and J by 3 bases, and 14 bases separated the two germline ends. Germline loops: CDR1 SGDLS, CDR2 YYNGEE. This CDR3 comprises 15 residues. CDR3 nucleotides: TGTGCCAGCAGCGAAAGACTAGACTTGACAGATACGCAGTATTTT. Residues: CASSERLDLTDTQYF.

J is TRBJ1-1 and V is TRBV28; D gene uncertain. CDR1 and CDR2 (germline): MDHEN, SYDVKM. The CDR3 is made up of 13 amino acids. The V end lost 9 bases, the J end lost 0 bases, and 11 bases lay between the germline ends. In DNA form, the CDR3 reads TGTGCCAGTAACCCCGCGATGAACACTGAAGCTTTCTTT. Protein sequence: CASNPAMNTEAFF.

The rearrangement joins TRBV5-6 to TRBJ1-2; maybe TRBD1 (6 bases). Germline CDR1 is SGHDT and CDR2 is YYEEEE. The length of the CDR3 is 15 residues. Deletions cut 1 base from V and 7 bases from J, with 17 bases between. CDR3 nucleotide sequence: TGTGCCAGCAGCTTGTTGTCGGGGGGCGCGGGTGGCTACACCTTC. This sequence encodes CASSLLSGGAGGYTF.

The chain recombines TRBV15 with TRBJ2-2; D is perhaps TRBD1 (7 bases). Trimming took off 8 bases at V and 0 bases at J, with 16 bases between the two ends. Per the germline V gene, CDR1 is LNHNV and CDR2 is YYDKDF (reference sequence). The CDR3 consists of 16 residues. The CDR3 nucleotides read TGTGCCACCCTACTTCAGGGGGGTACGAACACCGGGGAGCTGTTTTTT. It specifies CATLLQGGTNTGELFF.

The chain combines TRBV30 with TRBJ2-5, with D uncertain. The J call may be in error: the DNA end matches TRBJ2-7 better. The germline V gene encodes CDR1 GTSNPN and CDR2 SVGIG (reference sequence). This CDR3 is built from 13 residues. The CDR3 region is CAWSDRRNYEQYF. The DNA of the CDR3 is TGTGCCTGGAGTGATAGGCGGAACTACGAGCAGTACTTC.

This clone was seen a handful of times. The rearrangement joins TRBV9 to TRBJ2-1, with 14 bases lining up with TRBD2. The CDR3 has 17 amino acids. The germline gives CDR1 SGDLS, CDR2 YYNGEE. V lost 0 bases to trimming and J lost 5 bases; unmatched junction nucleotides: 4. DNA of the CDR3: TGTGCCAGCAGCGTAGGGACTAGCGGGGGGCGGGACAATGAGCAGTTCTTC. Its translation: CASSVGTSGGRDNEQFF.

The chain uses TRBV28 and TRBJ1-1; 9 nucleotides agree with TRBD1. The CDR3 contains 14 residues. In germline, CDR1 is MDHEN, CDR2 SYDVKM. J gave up 6 bases and V 6 bases, and 8 bases lay outside the gene matches. CDR3 sequence reads: CASSQTGGVPEAFF. CDR3 DNA: TGTGCCAGCAGCCAGACAGGGGGAGTCCCTGAAGCTTTCTTT.